These 4 T cell receptor beta chains were all obtained from the same sample, sequenced in a study of T-cell memory formation after mild COVID-19. TCRdb independently ran MiXCR on the 5' RACE reads; one entry per CDR3 protein. The sample includes more than 200,000 distinct CDR3 sequences, about a sixth seen only once; the top ten take approximately 3.6%. Sample: PBMCs or a T cell subset sorted from them (not recorded which). The receptors derive from a man between 18 and 29 years old who had mild COVID-19 (a few samples of this study predate the infection). Cell type and time point are not known.

This clonotype was counted ten times or more. CDR3 sequence reads: CASSYRGGFSTEAFF. CDR3 bases: TGCGCCAGCAGCTACCGTGGGGGGTTCAGCACTGAAGCTTTCTTT. The V gene is TRBV5-1, the J gene TRBJ1-1, with D perhaps matching TRBD1 (5 bases). CDR3 length equals 15 residues. V was clipped by 3 bases and J by 4 bases, with 16 bases between them. CDR1 is SGHRS, CDR2 YFSETQ, per germline.

The gene calls are TRBV4-3 and TRBJ1-2; D might be TRBD1 (6 bases). Germline V gene lookup returns CDR1 LGHNA and CDR2 YSLEER. CDR3 length equals 12 residues. V was clipped by 5 bases and J by 6 bases, with 10 bases between them. CDR3 bases: TGCGCCAGCAGCACAGGGCTGGATGGCTACACCTTC. Translation: CASSTGLDGYTF.

In this sample, this clonotype turned up a few times. The chain couples TRBV7-3 to TRBJ2-7, with no clear D. In germline, CDR1 is SGHTA, CDR2 FQGTGA. V shed 6 bases and J shed 0 bases, with 12 bases lying between them. The CDR3 loop spans 14 amino acids. As DNA, the CDR3 is TGTGCCAGCAGTCCCGGGTCTAACTCCTACGAGCAGTACTTC. Residues: CASSPGSNSYEQYF.

This chain connects TRBV6-2 or TRBV6-3 to TRBJ1-5, with TRBD1 matching 7 bases. The germline V gene has CDR1 MNHEY and CDR2 SVGEGT. The CDR3 runs to 14 residues. J gave up 4 bases and V 6 bases, and 6 bases lay outside the gene matches. Written as DNA, the CDR3 is TGTGCCAGCAGCACCGGGACAGAGAATCAGCCCCAGCATTTT. It is translated as CASSTGTENQPQHF.